Listed here are 9 T cell receptor beta chains from one sample, sequenced in a study of immune evolution from preneoplasia to lung adenocarcinoma. TCRdb's copy holds only in-frame clones and misses some; the assay was immunoSEQ multiplex PCR. The data show 15,000 or so clones, approximately 86% seen once. The sequencing input was FFPE invasive lung adenocarcinoma tissue. Receptors were obtained from a person between 65 and 80 years old with invasive lung adenocarcinoma.

V usage is TRBV2 and J usage is TRBJ2-5; D not resolved. Trimming removed 6 bases from V and 1 base from J, with 18 bases in between. The CDR3 runs to 16 residues. Germline V gene data show CDR1 as SNHLY and CDR2 as FYNNEI. This chain's CDR3 is CASSAQVAGRQETQYF. The CDR3 DNA is TGTGCCAGCAGCGCCCAGGTGGCAGGCCGCCAAGAGACCCAGTACTTC.

This chain joins TRBV5-4 and TRBJ2-1; TRBD1 is a possible D gene (5 bases). Germline-derived CDR1 and CDR2 are SGHNT and YYREEE (reference sequence). Trimming stripped 0 bases from V and 12 bases from J, with 7 bases between. This CDR3 has 11 residues. The DNA of the CDR3 is TGTGCCAGCAGCTTGGGTCAGGGGCAGTTCTTC. Protein: CASSLGQGQFF.

The chain combines TRBV19 with TRBJ1-2; 7 bases are shared with TRBD1. This CDR3 region has 15 residues. Germline V gene data show CDR1 as LNHDA and CDR2 as SQIVND (reference sequence). With V trimmed by 5 bases and J by 6 bases, 12 bases remained unmatched. CDR3 in DNA: TGTGCCAGTAGTGTACAGGGGAAGGATTGGAATGGCTACACCTTC. This sequence encodes CASSVQGKDWNGYTF. Looking up the rest from reference TRBV19 and TRBJ1-2 gives the full variable domain: DGGITQSPKYLFRKEGQNVTLSCEQNLNHDAMYWYRQDPGQGLRLIYYSQIVNDFQKGDIAEGYSVSREKKESFPLTVTSAQKNPTAFYLCASSVQGKDWNGYTFGSGTRLTVV.

The chain joins TRBV5-1 to TRBJ2-7; 7 bases align to TRBD2. With V trimmed by 5 bases and J by 2 bases, 13 bases remained unmatched. CDR1 is SGHRS, CDR2 YFSETQ, per germline. The CDR3 length is 16 residues. The CDR3 region is CASSPRGGTPTYEQYF. The CDR3 DNA reads TGCGCCAGCAGTCCGCGGGGAGGGACGCCTACCTACGAGCAGTACTTC.

J is TRBJ2-2 and V is TRBV10-3; maybe TRBD2 (5 bases). The V gene's germline CDR1 is ENHRY and CDR2 SYGVKD. The CDR3 runs to 14 residues. V shed 3 bases and J shed 4 bases, with 9 bases lying between them. The CDR3 loop reads CAISDRRFTGELFF. The CDR3 DNA is TGTGCCATCAGTGACAGGAGGTTCACCGGGGAGCTGTTTTTT.

This chain uses TRBV29-1 with TRBJ1-1; TRBD1 aligns across 9 bases. J was trimmed by 8 bases and V by 6 bases; bases with no gene match: 10. Germline loops: CDR1 SQVTM, CDR2 ANQGSEA. This CDR3 is 13 amino acids long. DNA for the CDR3: TGCAGCGTCGCCACCGGACAGGGGCCCGAAGCTTTCTTT. It is translated as CSVATGQGPEAFF.

The V call is TRBV7-2, the J call TRBJ2-7, with TRBD1 matching 8 bases. Germline CDR1 and CDR2: SGHTA and FQGNSA. The CDR3 is 15 residues long. Trimming removed 5 bases from V and 5 bases from J; junction bases left unmatched: 11. Written as DNA, the CDR3 is TGTGCCAGCAGCGCGCTCAGGCAGGGGGCTGACGAGCAGTACTTC. Translating it yields CASSALRQGADEQYF.

This clone was seen only a few times. The chain uses TRBV9 and TRBJ2-1, with 10 bases matching TRBD1. Germline CDR1 reads SGDLS; CDR2 reads YYNGEE. Trimming took 3 bases from V and 4 from J; bases not matched to a gene: 7. The CDR3 spans 16 residues. The CDR3 loop is CASSAQPGQGYNEQFF. CDR3 nucleotides: TGTGCCAGCAGCGCTCAGCCGGGACAGGGGTACAATGAGCAGTTCTTC. Full variable domain (missing parts from reference TRBV9 and TRBJ2-1): DSGVTQTPKHLITATGQRVTLRCSPRSGDLSVYWYQQSLDQGLQFLIQYYNGEERAKGNILERFSAQQFPDLHSELNLSSLELGDSALYFCASSAQPGQGYNEQFFGPGTRLTVL.

The CDR3 nucleotides read TGTGCCAGCAGTGTAGCGGGGGGGTACGAGCAGTACTTC. Encoded protein: CASSVAGGYEQYF. The chain is built from TRBV27 and TRBJ2-7; 11 positions agree with TRBD2. V lost 5 bases, J lost 4 bases, and 1 base stayed unmatched. Per the germline V gene, CDR1 is MNHEY and CDR2 is SMNVEV (reference sequence). This CDR3 has 13 residues.